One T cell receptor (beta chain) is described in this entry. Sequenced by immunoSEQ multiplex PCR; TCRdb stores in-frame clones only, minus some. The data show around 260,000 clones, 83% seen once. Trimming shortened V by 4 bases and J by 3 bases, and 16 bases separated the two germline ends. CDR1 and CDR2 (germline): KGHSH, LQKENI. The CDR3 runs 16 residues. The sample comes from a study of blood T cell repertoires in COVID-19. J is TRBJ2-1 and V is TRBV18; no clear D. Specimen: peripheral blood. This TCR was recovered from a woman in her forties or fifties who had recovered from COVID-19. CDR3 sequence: CASSRAFGGDYNEQFF. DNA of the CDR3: TGTGCCAGCTCACGGGCCTTTGGTGGCGACTACAATGAGCAGTTCTTC.